This T cell receptor beta chain was profiled in a study of technical replicates of blood from a few donors. J lost 3 bases, V lost 2 bases, and 13 bases had no gene match. From germline, CDR1 is LNHNV and CDR2 YYDKDF (reference sequence). This CDR3 has 17 amino acids. Method: immunoSEQ multiplex PCR; TCRdb's copy keeps in-frame clones and lacks some. The sample lists around 80,000 clones, 90% to 95% seen once, with more than 0.35% in the top ten. This clone has a single count. The V call is TRBV15, the J call TRBJ2-7; 7 nucleotides line up with TRBD1. The receptor was derived from a human donor in good health. Input material: T cells isolated from PBMCs. The CDR3 nucleotides are TGTGCCACCAGCAGATACTTGAGGGGGCAGTTCCGCTACGAGCAGTACTTC. Translation: CATSRYLRGQFRYEQYF.